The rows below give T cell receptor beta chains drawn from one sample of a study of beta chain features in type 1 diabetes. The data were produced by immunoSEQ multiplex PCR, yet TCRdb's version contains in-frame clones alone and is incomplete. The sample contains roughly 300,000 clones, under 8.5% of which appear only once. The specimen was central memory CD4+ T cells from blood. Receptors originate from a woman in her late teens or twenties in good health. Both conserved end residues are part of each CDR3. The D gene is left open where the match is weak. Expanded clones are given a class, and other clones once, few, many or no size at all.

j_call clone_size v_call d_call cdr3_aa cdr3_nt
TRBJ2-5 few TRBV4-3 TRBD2 CASSQDRAGVRETQYF TGCGCCAGCAGCCAAGATCGCGCGGGAGTGCGGGAGACCCAGTACTTC
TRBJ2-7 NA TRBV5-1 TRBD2 CASSSAVGGSKGGEQYF TGCGCCAGCAGCTCAGCGGTCGGCGGGAGCAAGGGAGGCGAGCAGTACTTC
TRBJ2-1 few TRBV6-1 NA CASSDGFYNEQFF TGTGCCAGCAGTGATGGGTTCTACAATGAGCAGTTCTTC
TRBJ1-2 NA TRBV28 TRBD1 CASTRGRWAYGYTF TGTGCCAGTACAAGGGGGCGCTGGGCCTATGGCTACACCTTC
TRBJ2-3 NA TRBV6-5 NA CASSYGRVADTQYF TGTGCCAGCAGTTACGGCAGGGTGGCAGATACGCAGTATTTT
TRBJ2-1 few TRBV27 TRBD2 CASSLGGGRFYEQFF TGTGCCAGCAGTTTAGGGGGCGGGAGGTTCTATGAGCAGTTCTTC
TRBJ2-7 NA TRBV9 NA CASSFGPNYEQYF TGTGCCAGCTCGTTCGGACCAAACTACGAGCAGTACTTC
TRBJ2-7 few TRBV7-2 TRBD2 CASSFAAGVTYEQYF TGTGCCAGCAGCTTCGCGGCGGGAGTCACCTACGAGCAGTACTTC
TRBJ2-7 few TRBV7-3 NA CASSLAEGGYEQYF TGTGCCAGCAGCTTAGCGGAGGGGGGCTACGAGCAGTACTTC
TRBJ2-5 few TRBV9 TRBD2 CASSVGLAGRTGETQYF TGTGCCAGCAGCGTAGGGCTAGCGGGACGAACGGGTGAGACCCAGTACTTC
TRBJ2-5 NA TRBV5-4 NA CASSLVGTHETQYF TGTGCCAGCAGCTTGGTTGGGACACACGAGACCCAGTACTTC
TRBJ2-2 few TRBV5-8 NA CASSFTAGTFVTGELFF TGTGCCAGCAGCTTTACGGCCGGGACTTTCGTAACCGGGGAGCTGTTTTTT
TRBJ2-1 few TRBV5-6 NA CASSGGLSKEQFF TGTGCCAGCAGCGGTGGACTGAGTAAAGAGCAGTTCTTC
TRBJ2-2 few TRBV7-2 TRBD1 CASSTYRGRDTGELFF TGTGCCAGCAGCACCTACAGGGGGCGCGACACCGGGGAGCTGTTTTTT
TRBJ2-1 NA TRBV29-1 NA CSVMVTPRSRGFF TGCAGCGTTATGGTTACACCTCGCTCGCGGGGGTTCTTC
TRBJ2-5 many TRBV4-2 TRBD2 CASSQDRAGVQETQYF TGTGCCAGCAGCCAAGATCGAGCGGGGGTCCAAGAGACCCAGTACTTC
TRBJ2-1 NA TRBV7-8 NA CASSLSPINEQFF TGTGCCAGCAGCTTATCTCCAATCAATGAGCAGTTCTTC
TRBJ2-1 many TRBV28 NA CASSGEGGQYYNEQFF TGTGCCAGCAGTGGAGAGGGGGGCCAATACTACAATGAGCAGTTCTTC
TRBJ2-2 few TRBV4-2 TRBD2 CASSHGLAGNTGELFF TGTGCCAGCAGCCATGGACTAGCGGGGAACACCGGGGAGCTGTTTTTT
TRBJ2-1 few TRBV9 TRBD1 CASSAHLTGPPYNEQFF TGTGCCAGCAGCGCACACCTGACAGGGCCCCCCTACAATGAGCAGTTCTTC
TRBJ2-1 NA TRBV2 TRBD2 CASTAGTSRHNEQFF TGTGCCAGCACCGCCGGGACTAGCCGCCACAATGAGCAGTTCTTC
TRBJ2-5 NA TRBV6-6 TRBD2 CASSPRLAGGRETQYF TGTGCCAGCAGTCCACGACTAGCGGGAGGGCGAGAGACCCAGTACTTC
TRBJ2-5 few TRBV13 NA CASSSGGGQGAQYF TGTGCCAGCAGCTCAGGGGGAGGGCAAGGGGCCCAGTACTTC
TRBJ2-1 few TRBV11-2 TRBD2 CASSLGTSLFF TGTGCCAGCAGCTTGGGGACTAGTCTGTTCTTC
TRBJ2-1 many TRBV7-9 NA CASSTGLKQFF TGTGCCAGCAGCACGGGCCTTAAGCAGTTCTTC
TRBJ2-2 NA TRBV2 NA CASDQQGLNTGELFF TGTGCCAGCGATCAACAGGGTCTTAACACCGGGGAGCTGTTTTTT